This TCR beta chain was captured in a study of CD8 T cells in ankylosing spondylitis. Findings and limits, study-wide: From matched ankylosing spondylitis synovial fluid, disease-linked clones were reportedly recovered at significantly enriched levels. Ankylosing spondylitis blood appeared to carry a characteristic TCR beta motif of fewer than 10 highly homologous variants.

Turning to this clonotype: The antigen is undetermined.

The CDR3 runs to 12 residues. Trimming stripped 4 bases from V and 2 bases from J, with 4 bases between. Germline values: CDR1 MNHNS, CDR2 SASEGT. Quantitative barcoded 5'-RACE was used to prepare TCR beta libraries. TCRdb itself ran the 5' RACE reads through MiXCR, one entry per CDR3 protein. The sample holds about 160,000 distinct CDR3 sequences, 18% seen once. V gene TRBV6-1 combines with J gene TRBJ2-3, with D unresolved. This TCR was recovered from a male donor with ankylosing spondylitis or in good health (not recorded which). The sample comprised blood, either unsorted or a sorted T cell fraction (not recorded which). DNA for the CDR3: TGTGCCAGCAGTGTTAACACAGATACGCAGTATTTT. It translates to CASSVNTDTQYF.